The text below deals with one TCR beta chain. The method was immunoSEQ multiplex PCR; TCRdb's version includes in-frame clones alone and lacks a portion of them. This table has 2,500,000 or so clones, around 93% appearing once. The data were obtained in a study of shared clonotypes between healthy human individuals. Overall study: For every donor, three CD4 naive, three CD4 memory, two CD8 naive and one CD8 memory plates were used.

This CDR3 contains 16 residues. The J segment lost 6 bases and the V segment lost 2 bases, leaving 11 bases of the junction unmatched. Germline loops: CDR1 SGHKS, CDR2 YYEKEE (reference sequence). The chain links TRBV5-5 to TRBJ1-1; TRBD1 matches at 9 bases. Sequences were obtained from naive CD4+ T cells from PBMCs. Sample subset: CD45RA+ positively selected. The sequence was collected from a man in his late teens or twenties in good health. Some clones in this sample may be carry-over from other donors' samples. The CDR3 DNA reads TGTGCCAGCAGCTTTGGGGGGGCACAGGGGGCAGCTGAAGCTTTCTTT. Its protein is CASSFGGAQGAAEAFF.